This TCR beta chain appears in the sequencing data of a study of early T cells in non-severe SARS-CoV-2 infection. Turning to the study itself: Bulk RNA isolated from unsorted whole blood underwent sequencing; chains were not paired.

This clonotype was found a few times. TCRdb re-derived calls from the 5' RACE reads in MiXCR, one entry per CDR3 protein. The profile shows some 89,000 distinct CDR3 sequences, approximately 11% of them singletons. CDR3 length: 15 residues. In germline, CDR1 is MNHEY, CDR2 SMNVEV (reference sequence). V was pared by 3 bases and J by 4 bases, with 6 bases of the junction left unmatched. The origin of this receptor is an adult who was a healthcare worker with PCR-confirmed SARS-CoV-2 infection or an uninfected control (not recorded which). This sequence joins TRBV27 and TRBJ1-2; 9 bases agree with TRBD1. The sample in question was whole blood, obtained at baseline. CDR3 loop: CASSFHRGQSYGYTF. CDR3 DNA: TGTGCCAGCAGTTTTCACAGGGGGCAGTCCTATGGCTACACCTTC.